The clone carrying this T cell receptor (beta chain) was found a few times. What it recognizes is unknown. Random hexamers served to reverse transcribe about 0.5 to 1 ug RNA. One entry per CDR3 protein, called by TCRdb with MiXCR from the immunoSEQ multiplex PCR reads. The sample holds some 400,000 distinct CDR3 sequences, around 85% seen once. The data stem from a study of CD8 T cells in Susac syndrome. Findings of the study overall: The TCR sequencing and HLA analysis in the study involved a relatively small number of individuals, as the study acknowledged.

The CDR3 is 16 amino acids. Losses at the gene ends were 5 bases for V and 3 bases for J; bases not matched to a gene: 8. Germline loops: CDR1 SEHNR, CDR2 FQNEAQ (reference sequence). From blood CD8+ and CD4+ T cells, the TCR beta chain was sequenced. Patients with stable or active relapsing-remitting disease, all of them treatment-naive, made up the multiple sclerosis controls. The chain couples TRBV7-9 to TRBJ2-2, with 8 nucleotides matching TRBD2. The sequenced sample was CD8+ T cells from PBMCs. The clonotype was recovered from a human donor with multiple sclerosis. The CDR3 region is CASSPPGLADTGELFF. CDR3 nucleotides: TGTGCCAGCAGCCCCCCCGGACTAGCTGACACCGGGGAGCTGTTTTTT.